This T cell receptor (beta chain) stems from a study of Tregs in tolerant kidney transplant recipients. CD4+CD25+CD127- Tregs, CD4+CD25- non-Tregs, CD4 and CD8 cells were sorted. V was shortened by 7 bases and J by 4 bases, with 12 bases between the two germline ends. CDR1 and CDR2 (germline): MNHEY, SVGAGI. The CDR3 length is 13 residues. Profiling relied on immunoSEQ multiplex PCR, and the TCRdb table lists in-frame clones only, not all of them. Of about 110,000 clones detected, roughly 89% appear once; the ten largest clones hold about 0.35%. As concerns this clone: Its antigen is still unknown.

General study findings and limits: Some patients' samples used different primers over time, so nucleotide sequences weren't comparable.

The J gene is TRBJ2-3, the V gene TRBV6-5; D remains ambiguous. This clonotype originated in a human donor who received a combined kidney and bone marrow transplant. The sample here was CD4+ T cells from blood, taken before the transplant. In DNA, the CDR3 is TGTGCCAGCACCCCGGCCGGAGCAGATACGCAGTATTTT. It encodes CASTPAGADTQYF.